This paragraph covers one T cell receptor (beta chain) sequence. This sample is drawn from a study of memory CD4+ T cells and cytomegalovirus serostatus. Method: immunoSEQ multiplex PCR; TCRdb's copy keeps in-frame clones and lacks some. Altogether tens of thousands of clones are present, 70% to 75% being singletons, with the ten largest covering 1.2%. The sort gate was single viable CD3+CD4+CD8-CD45RO+ cells for memory CD4+ T cells. The CDR3 is made up of 13 amino acids. With 0 bases removed from V and 2 bases from J, the gap between germline ends came to 3 bases. Germline V gene data show CDR1 as SGDLS and CDR2 as YYNGEE.

The chain links TRBV9 to TRBJ2-1, with D hard to call. This clonotype originated in an adult in good health and CMV-seropositive. Sequenced sample: memory CD4+ T cells from blood. This CDR3 reads CASSVGPYNEQFF. The CDR3 DNA is TGTGCCAGCAGCGTAGGACCCTACAATGAGCAGTTCTTC.